The 9 T cell receptor beta chains below come from one sample, sequenced in a study of blood T cells in healthy people across ages. Using a J-beta primer mix together with a sample-barcoded 5' primer, a second PCR was run for about 7 to 12 cycles. TCRdb used MiXCR to reprocess the 5' RACE reads, holding one entry per CDR3 protein. The repertoire has approximately 800,000 distinct CDR3 sequences, around half of them found once; the top ten carry about two fifths. Sequenced sample: blood. The receptors stem from an older man in good health.

This chain uses TRBV12-3 or TRBV12-4 with TRBJ1-5; TRBD1 is a possible D gene (5 bases). The CDR3 contains 15 residues. The V and J ends lost 2 bases and 5 bases respectively, with 13 bases between them. Here the CDR3 DNA reads TGTGCCAGCAGTTTAAGCGGGGGAGTTGATCAGCCCCAGCATTTT. Its translation is CASSLSGGVDQPQHF.

The rearrangement links TRBV5-1 to TRBJ2-1; D gene uncertain. This CDR3 has 14 residues. Trimming stripped 0 bases from V and 6 bases from J, with 10 bases between. The germline V gene encodes CDR1 SGHRS and CDR2 YFSETQ. CDR3 sequence (DNA): TGCGCCAGCAGCTTGGGTAGTAGTGTCAATGAGCAGTTCTTC. Translated: CASSLGSSVNEQFF.

The chain links TRBV29-1 to TRBJ2-7; the match to TRBD2 covers 7 bases. V lost 7 bases and J lost 1; bases outside the gene matches: 13. CDR3 size: 15 residues. Looked up from germline, CDR1 is SQVTM and CDR2 is ANQGSEA. Here the CDR3 reads CSGLEDGLGSYEQYF. CDR3 sequence (DNA): TGCAGCGGACTTGAGGACGGACTAGGTTCCTACGAGCAGTACTTC.

CDR3 nucleotides: TGCGCCAGCAGCGAACCGGGGCGCTCCTACGAGCAGTACTTC. This translates into CASSEPGRSYEQYF. The gene calls are TRBV5-1 and TRBJ2-7; TRBD1 or TRBD2 may be the D gene (5 bases each). This CDR3 is 14 amino acids long. Germline V gene data show CDR1 as SGHRS and CDR2 as YFSETQ. Trimming removed 4 bases from V and 0 bases from J, with 11 bases in between.

V is TRBV28 and J is TRBJ2-7; 10 bases line up with TRBD2. V lost 7 bases, J lost 2 bases, and 8 bases stayed unmatched. Looked up from germline, CDR1 is MDHEN and CDR2 is SYDVKM. The CDR3 contains 15 residues. In nucleotides, the CDR3 is TGTGCCAGCACCCCTCCCCTAGCGGGGGCCTACGAGCAGTACTTC. The encoded protein is CASTPPLAGAYEQYF.

This clonotype has only one observation. The chain couples TRBV20-1 to TRBJ2-1; D might be TRBD2 (5 bases). The CDR3 is made up of 16 amino acids. Trimming stripped 2 bases from V and 0 bases from J, with 14 bases between. CDR1 and CDR2 (germline): DFQATT, SNEGSKA (reference sequence). In nucleotides, the CDR3 is TGCAGTGCTAGACCCCCCCTCGCGGGCTCCTACAATGAGCAGTTCTTC. It specifies CSARPPLAGSYNEQFF.

The chain links TRBV20-1 to TRBJ2-1; TRBD2 matches at 11 bases. Germline CDR1 DFQATT, CDR2 SNEGSKA (reference sequence). With 3 bases clipped from V and 6 bases from J, the junction kept 10 bases outside the gene matches. The CDR3 totals 16 residues. The chain's CDR3 is CSARPILAGVGNEQFF. The CDR3 DNA follows: TGCAGTGCTAGGCCCATACTAGCGGGAGTCGGCAATGAGCAGTTCTTC.

The chain couples TRBV28 to TRBJ1-5; D is ambiguous. Germline values: CDR1 MDHEN, CDR2 SYDVKM. V was shortened by 6 bases and J by 15 bases, with 18 bases between the two germline ends. The length of the CDR3 is 12 residues. The CDR3: CASSPPGPGLHF. For the CDR3, the DNA is TGTGCCAGCAGCCCTCCCGGCCCTGGGCTGCATTTT.

The V gene is TRBV6-6, the J gene TRBJ2-7; 14 bases align to TRBD2. The germline gives CDR1 MNHNY, CDR2 SVGAGI (reference sequence). This CDR3 region has 17 residues. After removal of 4 bases from V and 5 bases from J, the junction contained 10 bases not matched to a gene. The CDR3 here is CASSSLPGTSGSNEQYF. DNA for the CDR3: TGTGCCAGCAGTTCCCTTCCAGGGACTAGCGGGAGTAACGAGCAGTACTTC.